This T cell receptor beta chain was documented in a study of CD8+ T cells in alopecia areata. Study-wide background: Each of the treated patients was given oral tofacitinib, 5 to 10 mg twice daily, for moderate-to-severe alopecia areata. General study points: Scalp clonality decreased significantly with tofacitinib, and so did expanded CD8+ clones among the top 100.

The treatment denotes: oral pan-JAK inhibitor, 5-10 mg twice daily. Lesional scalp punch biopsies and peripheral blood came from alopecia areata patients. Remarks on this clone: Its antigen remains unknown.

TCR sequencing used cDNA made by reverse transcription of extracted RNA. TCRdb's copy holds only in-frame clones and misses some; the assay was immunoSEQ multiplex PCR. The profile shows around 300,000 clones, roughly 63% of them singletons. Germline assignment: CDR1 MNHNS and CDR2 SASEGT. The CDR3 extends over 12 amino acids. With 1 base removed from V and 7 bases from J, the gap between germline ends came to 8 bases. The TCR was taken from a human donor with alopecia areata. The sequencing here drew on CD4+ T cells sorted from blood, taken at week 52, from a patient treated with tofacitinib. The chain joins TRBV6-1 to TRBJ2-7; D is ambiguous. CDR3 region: CASSEGAREQYF. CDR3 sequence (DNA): TGTGCCAGCAGTGAAGGGGCGCGAGAGCAGTACTTC.